The sample holds one count of the clone carrying this T cell receptor (beta chain). These data come from a study of beta chain features in type 1 diabetes. The CDR3 sequence is 14 residues long. Germline values: CDR1 SGHRS, CDR2 YFSETQ. V dropped 4 bases and J dropped 5; count of bases not matched to a gene: 6. Expressed TCRB transcripts were sequenced because the isolated RNA had all been reverse transcribed beforehand. Sequencing was performed with immunoSEQ multiplex PCR; in TCRdb, only in-frame clones are kept and a portion is missing. The repertoire has fewer than 900,000 clones, roughly 16% of them found once; the top ten carry about 0.02%.

The source material was naive CD4+ T cells from blood. This clonotype originated in a woman aged 18-29 years in good health. The genes are TRBV5-1 and TRBJ2-1, with TRBD2 identical over 7 bases. The DNA for the CDR3 is TGCGCCAGCAGCAAGCGGGACGTAAACAATGAGCAGTTCTTC. Its protein product is CASSKRDVNNEQFF.